A selection of T cell receptor beta chains follows, all from one sample in a study of CD8 T cells in ankylosing spondylitis. One entry per CDR3 protein, called by TCRdb with MiXCR from the 5' RACE reads. The sample yields some 800,000 distinct CDR3 sequences, around 11% seen once. The sequencing input was blood, either unsorted or a sorted T cell fraction (not recorded which). These receptors were obtained from a male donor with ankylosing spondylitis. Both conserved end residues are part of each CDR3. The D gene is left open where the match is weak. Rows give clone size only sometimes, using once, few, many, or a class for an expanded clone.

j_call	d_call	clone_size	v_call	cdr3_nt	cdr3_aa
TRBJ2-7	TRBD1	few	TRBV4-2	TGTGCCAGCAGCCAAGGGGACAGGGGAATCTACGAGCAGTACTTC	CASSQGDRGIYEQYF
TRBJ2-1	.	many	TRBV5-1	TGTGCCAGCAGCTTGCTGGGGGTCTCCTACAATGAGCAGTTCTTC	CASSLLGVSYNEQFF
TRBJ2-3	.	few	TRBV5-1	TGCGCCAGCAGCGCAGGGGCCGCAGATACGCAGTATTTT	CASSAGAADTQYF
TRBJ1-3	.	.	TRBV24-1	TGTGCCACCAGTGATTGGGCGTCAGGAAACACCATATATTTT	CATSDWASGNTIYF
TRBJ2-7	TRBD2	few	TRBV4-3	TGCGCCAGCAGCCTCCTTTCGGGAGGGCCCTACGAGCAGTACTTC	CASSLLSGGPYEQYF
TRBJ2-2	.	few	TRBV4-3	TGCGCCAGCAGCCAAGAATGGGCAAATGGGGACACCGGGGAGCTGTTTTTT	CASSQEWANGDTGELFF
TRBJ2-1	TRBD1	.	TRBV4-1	TGCGCCAGCAGCCAAGATTTTGCACAGGGGAATGAGCAGTTCTTC	CASSQDFAQGNEQFF
TRBJ2-7	.	.	TRBV18	TGTGCCAGCTCACTCGGACTCCTGAACGAGCAGTACTTC	CASSLGLLNEQYF
TRBJ1-2	.	.	TRBV7-2	TGTGCCAGCAGCTTGCCCGGGTCCAGCTATGGCTACACCTTC	CASSLPGSSYGYTF
TRBJ2-1	TRBD1	.	TRBV6-5	TGTGCCAGCACTTCCCTACGGACAGGGGTCAATGAGCAGTTCTTC	CASTSLRTGVNEQFF
TRBJ2-3	TRBD1	few	TRBV7-8	TGTGCCAGCAGCAGCCGGGACAGCGATTCGGATACGCAGTATTTT	CASSSRDSDSDTQYF
TRBJ2-2	.	.	TRBV24-1	TGTGCCACCAGTGAATATCGGCAGGGGTCGGGGAACACCGGGGAGCTGTTTTTT	CATSEYRQGSGNTGELFF
TRBJ1-6	.	few	TRBV7-2	TGTGCCAGCAGCTCGGGACGGAATAATTCACCCCTCCACTTT	CASSSGRNNSPLHF
TRBJ2-1	.	.	TRBV7-9	TGTGCCAGCAGCCATGAGGATGAGCAGTTCTTC	CASSHEDEQFF
TRBJ1-1	.	few	TRBV29-1	TGCAGCGCAGACAGGTTCAACACTGAAGCTTTCTTT	CSADRFNTEAFF
TRBJ2-6	.	.	TRBV5-1	TGCGCCAGCAGCTTATACAGGGCCCCTAGCTCTGGGGCCAACGTCCTGACTTTC	CASSLYRAPSSGANVLTF
TRBJ1-6	.	many	TRBV27	TGTGCCAGCAGTGCGAAGGGAGGTTCACCCCTCCACTTT	CASSAKGGSPLHF
TRBJ1-6	.	.	TRBV5-1	TGCGCCAGCAGCTTGGACAGCCGATCACCCCTCCACTTT	CASSLDSRSPLHF
TRBJ1-2	.	many	TRBV7-9	TGTGCCAGCAGCTTAGGAGGGAATGGCTACACCTTC	CASSLGGNGYTF
TRBJ2-7	.	.	TRBV7-9	TGTGCCAGCAGCTTAGGGTGGGCCAGGAACTACGAGCAGTACTTC	CASSLGWARNYEQYF
TRBJ1-4	TRBD1	few	TRBV20-1	TGCAGTGCTAAACAGGGGGCCGCTGAAAAACTGTTTTTT	CSAKQGAAEKLFF
TRBJ1-2	.	few	TRBV6-1	TGTGCCAGCAGTGAATACGCACGGTTCGGTGCGACCTTC	CASSEYARFGATF
TRBJ2-5	.	.	TRBV12-3/TRBV12-4	TGTGCCAGCATGGGGATCCCCGGCCGGGAGACCCAGTACTTC	CASMGIPGRETQYF
TRBJ1-2	.	.	TRBV7-2	TGTGCCAGCAGCCCTCAAGCGCGGGGAAGGGGCTACACCTTC	CASSPQARGRGYTF
TRBJ2-1	TRBD2	.	TRBV12-3/TRBV12-4	TGTGCCAGCAGTTGGACTAGCGGGAATTACAATGAGCAGTTCTTC	CASSWTSGNYNEQFF
TRBJ2-7	.	few	TRBV12-3/TRBV12-4	TGTGCCAGCAGTTTAATAGGGGGGAGCATCAGCGAGCAGTACTTC	CASSLIGGSISEQYF
TRBJ1-4	.	.	TRBV7-2	TGTGCCAGCAGCTTACGCAGGCAGGCAACTAATGAAAAACTGTTTTTT	CASSLRRQATNEKLFF
TRBJ2-1	TRBD2	.	TRBV2	TGTGCCAGCAGGGGACCGCGGGAGAGCTCCTACAATGAGCAGTTCTTC	CASRGPRESSYNEQFF
TRBJ2-7	.	.	TRBV7-2	TGTGCCAGCAGCTTAGGAGTCCCCATGTACGAGCAGTACTTC	CASSLGVPMYEQYF
TRBJ2-1	TRBD2	.	TRBV6-2/TRBV6-3	TGTGCCAGCAGTCGGGGGGCTTGGAGCGGGAGTTACAATGAGCAGTTCTTC	CASSRGAWSGSYNEQFF
TRBJ2-3	.	few	TRBV7-9	TGTGCCAGCAGCTTAGGGCGGGGACTCACAGATACGCAGTATTTT	CASSLGRGLTDTQYF
TRBJ2-1	.	many	TRBV5-6	TGTGCCAGCAGCCTTCAGGGCCGAGAATACAATGAGCAGTTCTTC	CASSLQGREYNEQFF
TRBJ2-3	.	.	TRBV7-2	TGTGCCAGCAGCCGGGACCCTCGCACAGATACGCAGTATTTT	CASSRDPRTDTQYF
TRBJ2-7	.	many	TRBV10-3	TGTGCCATCAGTGAGTCGGTGAGAGGGGCCTACGAGCAGTACTTC	CAISESVRGAYEQYF
TRBJ2-1	.	.	TRBV19	TGTGCCAGTAGTATTTTGGGGAGCTATGAGCAGTTCTTC	CASSILGSYEQFF
TRBJ1-6	.	few	TRBV7-2	TGTGCCAGCAGCTTTCGTGTAGGGGAGGATTCACCCCTCCACTTT	CASSFRVGEDSPLHF
TRBJ1-3	.	few	TRBV29-1	TGCAGCGTTGCAGGACGGCTCTCTGGAAACACCATATATTTT	CSVAGRLSGNTIYF